This paragraph reports one T cell receptor (beta chain). This CDR3 has 14 amino acids. Germline V gives CDR1 MNHNS, CDR2 SASEGT. Trimming took off 4 bases at V and 2 bases at J, with 11 bases between the two ends. Here immunoSEQ multiplex PCR was the method, and the copy in TCRdb shows in-frame clones only, minus some. The table includes some 82,000 clones, approximately 95% detected once. This entry is derived from a study of OX40 agonist ivuxolimab in advanced cancers. The material sequenced was CD4+ or CD8+ T cells sorted from blood, taken in a trial of the OX40 agonist ivuxolimab. This clonotype was sampled from an adult with an advanced solid tumor such as melanoma, head and neck, liver or kidney cancer. The rearrangement joins TRBV6-1 to TRBJ1-2; D is undetermined. The CDR3 reads CASSAEQGNYGYTF. In nucleotides, the CDR3 is TGTGCCAGCAGTGCCGAACAAGGGAACTATGGCTACACCTTC.